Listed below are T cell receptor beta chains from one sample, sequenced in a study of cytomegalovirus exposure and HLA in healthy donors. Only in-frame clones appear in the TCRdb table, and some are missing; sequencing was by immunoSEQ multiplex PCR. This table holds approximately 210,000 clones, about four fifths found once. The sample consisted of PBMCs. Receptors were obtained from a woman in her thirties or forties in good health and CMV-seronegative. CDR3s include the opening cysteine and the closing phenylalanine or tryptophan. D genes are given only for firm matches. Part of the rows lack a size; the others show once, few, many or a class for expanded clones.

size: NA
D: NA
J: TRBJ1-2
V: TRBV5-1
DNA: TGCGCCAGCAGCTTGGATCAGGGATCTAACTATGGCTACACCTTC
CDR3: CASSLDQGSNYGYTF

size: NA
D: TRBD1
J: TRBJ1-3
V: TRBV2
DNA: TGTGCCAGCATCCAGGACAGGGTCTCTGGAAACACCATATATTTT
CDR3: CASIQDRVSGNTIYF

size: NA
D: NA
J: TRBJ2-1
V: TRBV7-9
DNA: TGTGCCAGCAGCCCGAGACCCGGAGCGGGCCCTTCCTACAATGAGCAGTTCTTC
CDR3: CASSPRPGAGPSYNEQFF

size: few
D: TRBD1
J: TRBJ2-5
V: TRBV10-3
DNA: TGTGCCATCAGTTCCGGGACAGGGACGTACCAAGAGACCCAGTACTTC
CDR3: CAISSGTGTYQETQYF

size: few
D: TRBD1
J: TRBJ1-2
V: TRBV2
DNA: TGTGCCAGCAGTGAAGATAACAGGGGCGGCTACACCTTC
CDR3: CASSEDNRGGYTF

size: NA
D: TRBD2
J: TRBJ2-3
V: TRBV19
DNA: TGTGCCAGTAGTACGACTAGCGGGAGCACAGATACGCAGTATTTT
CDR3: CASSTTSGSTDTQYF

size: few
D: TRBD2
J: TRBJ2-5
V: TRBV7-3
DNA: TGTGCCAGCAGCGCCGCTAGCGGAGGGGCCCAGTACTTC
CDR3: CASSAASGGAQYF

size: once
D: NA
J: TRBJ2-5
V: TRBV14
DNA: TGTGCCAGCAGCCGTGCATTGGCGGGAGAGACCCAGTACTTC
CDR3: CASSRALAGETQYF

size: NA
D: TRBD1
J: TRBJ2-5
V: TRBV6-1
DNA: TGTGCCAGCAGAGAAACCGGGACAGGGCGTTGGGAGACCCAGTACTTC
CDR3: CASRETGTGRWETQYF

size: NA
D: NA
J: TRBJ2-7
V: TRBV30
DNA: TGTGCCTGGAGGCGCTCGGGGTTGTACGAGCAGTACTTC
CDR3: CAWRRSGLYEQYF